The clone carrying this T cell receptor (beta chain) came up a few times. Antigen unknown. One entry per CDR3 protein results from TCRdb running MiXCR on the 5' RACE reads. The table records approximately 670,000 distinct CDR3 sequences, approximately 6.1% of them present only once. This sample was taken from a study of identical twins. The J segment lost 4 bases and the V segment lost 7 bases, leaving 9 bases of the junction unmatched. CDR3 size: 16 residues. The study's findings and limits: Model-predicted out-of-frame TCR alpha sharing fell below observed values in monozygotic twins. Conclusions were drawn cross-sectionally by statistical analysis, without following the same donors. Invariant MAIT and iNKT cells could partly confound zero-insertion analyses. In cord blood, abundant beta clonotypes had fewer insertions; memory showed no trend.

The sample was naive T cells sorted from blood. The chain employs TRBV12-3 or TRBV12-4 and TRBJ2-2; 10 bases match TRBD2. The TCR was taken from a man younger than 35 in good health. CDR3 nucleotide sequence: TGTGCCAGCATGTCTAGCGGGAGTATAAGCACCGGGGAGCTGTTTTTT. As protein: CASMSSGSISTGELFF.